The next 29 T cell receptor beta chains were all read from a single sample in a study of regulatory T cells in long-lasting Graves disease. TCR beta libraries were built with iRepertoire HTBI primers and Arm-PCR of CDR3 regions. TCRdb itself ran the multiplex PCR reads through MiXCR, one entry per CDR3 protein. The sample lists about 470,000 distinct CDR3 sequences; about a fifth were seen once. Time point here: persistent/refractory GD, antithyroid drugs over 5 years with positive TRAb. RNA isolated from PBMCs was used to make the TCR library. This specimen was peripheral blood mononuclear cells (PBMCs), taken when the disease was refractory, from a patient treated with antithyroid drugs. The source is a female donor with Graves disease.

This clonotype has at least ten counts. V gene TRBV7-9 combines with J gene TRBJ1-3; a weak D match, TRBD1 (6 bases). Trimming took 5 bases from V and 4 from J, leaving 15 bases between them. In germline, CDR1 is SEHNR, CDR2 FQNEAQ (reference sequence). The CDR3 spans 15 residues. CDR3 DNA: TGTGCCAGCAGCCGTGTGGGGGCCCGGGGAAACACCATATATTTT. It translates to CASSRVGARGNTIYF.

This clonotype was observed at least ten times. The chain joins TRBV30 to TRBJ2-5, with D tentatively TRBD1 (6 bases). Germline-derived CDR1 and CDR2 are GTSNPN and SVGIG (reference sequence). V was cut by 4 bases and J by 5 bases, with 8 bases left in between. There are 11 residues in the CDR3. The CDR3 sequence is CAWNREETQYF. For the CDR3, the DNA is TGTGCCTGGAACAGGGAGGAGACCCAGTACTTC.

The table lists this clonotype with many counts. The chain carries TRBV28 and TRBJ2-2; a possible D gene is TRBD2 (6 bases). V lost 5 bases and J lost 2, with 12 bases in between. Germline CDR1 reads MDHEN; CDR2 reads SYDVKM. The CDR3 loop spans 15 amino acids. The CDR3 DNA sequence: TGTGCCAGCAGTCCAGAGGGACTTAACACCGGGGAGCTGTTTTTT. It encodes CASSPEGLNTGELFF.

This clonotype was recorded at least ten times. The chain is built from TRBV6-1 and TRBJ2-7; no firm D call. The V and J ends lost 5 bases and 0 bases respectively, with 11 bases between them. Germline V gene data show CDR1 as MNHNS and CDR2 as SASEGT. This CDR3 comprises 14 residues. The CDR3 here is CASSRDLPSYEQYF. As DNA, the CDR3 is TGTGCCAGCAGTAGAGATCTCCCCTCCTACGAGCAGTACTTC.

V gene TRBV19 combines with J gene TRBJ2-2; possibly TRBD1 for D (6 bases). This CDR3 comprises 15 residues. Germline V gene lookup returns CDR1 LNHDA and CDR2 SQIVND (reference sequence). V was shortened by 3 bases and J by 3 bases, with 11 bases between the two germline ends. CDR3 in amino acids: CASSMRQGYTGELFF. In nucleotides, the CDR3 is TGTGCCAGTAGTATGCGTCAGGGGTACACCGGGGAGCTGTTTTTT.

This clonotype was observed a few times. The chain carries TRBV5-1 and TRBJ1-1, with D unclear. Looked up from germline, CDR1 is SGHRS and CDR2 is YFSETQ. The ends were cut back, 1 base at V and 1 base at J, with 8 bases in the middle. This CDR3 region has 14 residues. Written as DNA, the CDR3 is TGCGCCAGCAGCTTGCTGGGATCGAACACTGAAGCTTTCTTT. It encodes CASSLLGSNTEAFF.

This clonotype came up many times. The chain carries TRBV28 and TRBJ1-1, with D uncertain. Looked up from germline, CDR1 is MDHEN and CDR2 is SYDVKM. Trimming pared 2 bases from V and 4 bases from J, leaving 14 bases between. The CDR3 loop spans 15 amino acids. The CDR3 coding sequence is TGTGCCAGCAGTTTAGAGGGTTGGGGTTCCACTGAAGCTTTCTTT. Translation gives CASSLEGWGSTEAFF.

Ten or more counts support this clonotype. V and J are TRBV5-1 and TRBJ2-7; 8 nucleotides agree with TRBD1. CDR1 is SGHRS, CDR2 YFSETQ, per germline. The CDR3 extends over 15 amino acids. V shed 1 base and J 2 bases; nucleotides not matched to a gene: 5. CDR3 in DNA: TGCGCCAGCAGCTTGCCCGGGACAGGAACCTACGAGCAGTACTTC. This gives the protein CASSLPGTGTYEQYF.

This clonotype was detected a few times. The chain carries TRBV7-2 and TRBJ1-6, with a weak D call TRBD1 (6 bases). Trimming removed 5 bases from V and 5 bases from J, with 22 bases in between. CDR3 size: 18 residues. Per the germline V gene, CDR1 is SGHTA and CDR2 is FQGNSA. In DNA form, the CDR3 reads TGTGCCAGCAGCCGTAGGTGGGGAGGGGGTCCGGATAATTCACCCCTCCACTTT. It translates to CASSRRWGGGPDNSPLHF.

This clonotype came up many times. V gene TRBV6-1 combines with J gene TRBJ1-5; possible D gene TRBD1, 5 bases. Germline V gives CDR1 MNHNS, CDR2 SASEGT. V gave up 3 bases and J gave up 4 bases, with 13 bases separating them. This CDR3 has 15 amino acids. The CDR3 region is CASSDSAGMNQPQHF. Here the CDR3 DNA reads TGTGCCAGCAGTGATTCAGCAGGGATGAATCAGCCCCAGCATTTT.

There are many counts of this clonotype. The chain has TRBV2 and TRBJ1-2; 7 nucleotides match TRBD1. The V segment lost 7 bases and the J segment 1 base; nucleotides outside the gene matches: 6. Germline assignment: CDR1 SNHLY and CDR2 FYNNEI. The CDR3 is 14 amino acids. The CDR3 sequence is CASTGQAVNYGYTF. Here the CDR3 DNA reads TGTGCCAGCACCGGACAGGCGGTTAACTATGGCTACACCTTC.

This clonotype came up once. The V gene is TRBV9, the J gene TRBJ1-6; TRBD1 matches at 9 bases. The CDR3 length is 15 residues. Germline CDR1 is SGDLS and CDR2 is YYNGEE. Trimming at V came to 1 base and at J to 5 bases, leaving 1 base not matched to a gene. CDR3 loop: CASSVRTGDNSPLHF. In nucleotides, the CDR3 is TGTGCCAGCAGCGTACGGACAGGGGATAATTCACCCCTCCACTTT.

V is TRBV7-2 and J is TRBJ1-1; the D is unclear. The germline V gene has CDR1 SGHTA and CDR2 FQGNSA. This CDR3 region has 14 residues. The V end lost 5 bases, the J end lost 0 bases, and 10 bases lay between the germline ends. CDR3: CASSRDTMNTEAFF. Written as DNA, the CDR3 is TGTGCCAGCAGCCGTGACACGATGAACACTGAAGCTTTCTTT.

This clonotype was observed at least ten times. The chain is built from TRBV28 and TRBJ2-7; D perhaps matches TRBD2 (6 bases). From germline, CDR1 is MDHEN and CDR2 SYDVKM. Deletions cut 8 bases from V and 4 bases from J, with 12 bases between. CDR3 size: 12 residues. The DNA of the CDR3 is TGTGCCAGCTCGGTGGGGACTTACGAGCAGTACTTC. The encoded protein is CASSVGTYEQYF.

This clonotype was detected many times. The gene calls are TRBV7-9 and TRBJ1-2; D call uncertain. The CDR3 totals 10 residues. The V gene's germline CDR1 is SEHNR and CDR2 FQNEAQ (reference sequence). V was cut by 6 bases and J by 8 bases, with 7 bases left in between. The CDR3 reads CASSSEGYTF. The DNA for the CDR3 is TGTGCCAGCAGTTCAGAGGGCTACACCTTC. Complete variable domain (other parts from reference TRBV7-9 and TRBJ1-2): DTGVSQNPRHKITKRGQNVTFRCDPISEHNRLYWYRQTLGQGPEFLTYFQNEAQLEKSRLLSDRFSAERPKGSFSTLEIQRTEQGDSAMYLCASSSEGYTFGSGTRLTVV.

Concerning this clonotype: Possible read error: a much larger clone is one base away. The J gene is TRBJ2-4, the V gene TRBV6-8; the D gene is possibly TRBD2 (6 bases). The germline CDR1 and CDR2 sequences are MNHGY and SAAAGT. The V gene lost 0 bases and the J gene lost 3 bases, with 18 bases spanning the gap. CDR3 length: 18 amino acids. The CDR3 loop is CASSYSLPGSRGKNIQYF. CDR3 in DNA: TGTGCCAGCAGTTACTCTCTCCCCGGGAGCAGAGGCAAAAACATTCAGTACTTC.

This clonotype was seen a few times. The chain uses TRBV20-1 and TRBJ1-2; a possible D gene is TRBD1 (5 bases). CDR3 length: 13 amino acids. V was clipped by 6 bases and J by 4 bases, with 15 bases between them. CDR1 DFQATT and CDR2 SNEGSKA come from the germline V gene (reference sequence). The CDR3 loop is CSAPERGGYGYTF. CDR3 nucleotide sequence: TGCAGTGCCCCGGAGAGGGGCGGCTATGGCTACACCTTC.

The chain is built from TRBV9 and TRBJ1-2, with a possible D match to TRBD1 (5 bases). The CDR3 sequence is 13 residues long. CDR1 SGDLS and CDR2 YYNGEE come from the germline V gene. V was pared by 3 bases and J by 2 bases, with 8 bases between. CDR3 coding DNA: TGTGCCAGCAGCGGACAGATAAACTATGGCTACACCTTC. As protein: CASSGQINYGYTF.

This clonotype was seen more than once but under ten times. The V and J genes are TRBV30 and TRBJ2-7; no definite D call. The ends were cut back, 8 bases at V and 3 bases at J, with 11 bases in the middle. The CDR3 has 11 residues. Germline CDR1 and CDR2: GTSNPN and SVGIG (reference sequence). CDR3 in amino acids: CAGRFGYEQYF. The CDR3 DNA follows: TGTGCCGGCCGGTTTGGCTACGAGCAGTACTTC.

This clonotype was picked up a small number of times. This chain uses TRBV6-5 with TRBJ1-5, with a weak D call TRBD1 (5 bases). The CDR3 is made up of 14 amino acids. V lost 0 bases and J lost 7, with 10 bases in between. Germline V gene lookup returns CDR1 MNHEY and CDR2 SVGAGI. The CDR3 region is CASSYSRGDQPQHF. The CDR3 DNA follows: TGTGCCAGCAGTTACTCAAGGGGTGACCAGCCCCAGCATTTT.

The chain carries TRBV19 and TRBJ1-5; D is uncertain. The CDR3 has 14 amino acids. From germline, CDR1 is LNHDA and CDR2 SQIVND (reference sequence). V lost 3 bases, J lost 6 bases, and 12 bases lay in between. For the CDR3, the DNA is TGTGCCAGTAGTATGGGTCCGCCGGGTCAGCCCCAGCATTTT. Its protein product is CASSMGPPGQPQHF.

The genes are TRBV11-1 and TRBJ2-6; 7 nucleotides line up with TRBD1. Germline V CDR1 and CDR2: SGHAT, FQDESV (reference sequence). V dropped 5 bases and J dropped 0; count of bases not matched to a gene: 7. The CDR3 consists of 17 residues. The CDR3: CASSRQGRRSGANVLTF. The CDR3 coding sequence is TGTGCCAGCAGCCGACAGGGTCGCCGCTCTGGGGCCAACGTCCTGACTTTC.

J is TRBJ2-5 and V is TRBV6-2 or TRBV6-3; D is ambiguous. The CDR3 has 12 residues. V lost 6 bases, J lost 1 base, and 6 bases lay in between. The V gene's germline CDR1 is MNHEY and CDR2 SVGEGT. CDR3 region: CASRSSQETQYF. As DNA, the CDR3 is TGTGCCAGCAGGTCAAGCCAAGAGACCCAGTACTTC.

This clonotype was seen repeatedly, ten times or more. This sequence joins TRBV7-9 and TRBJ2-7; 7 positions match TRBD1. The length of the CDR3 is 14 residues. V gave up 3 bases and J gave up 7 bases; unmatched junction bases: 9. CDR1 is SEHNR and CDR2 is FQNEAQ in the germline V gene (reference sequence). The CDR3 spells CASSLGQTTGEQYF. The CDR3 DNA is TGTGCCAGCAGCTTGGGACAGACCACGGGGGAGCAGTACTTC.

The chain carries TRBV27 and TRBJ2-7; 14 positions agree with TRBD2. Germline CDR1 reads MNHEY; CDR2 reads SMNVEV (reference sequence). The CDR3 is 15 amino acids. J gave up 6 bases and V 0 bases, and 1 base lay outside the gene matches. As DNA, the CDR3 is TGTGCCAGCAGTTTATCTGGACTAGCGGGAGGCGAGCAGTACTTC. It yields the protein CASSLSGLAGGEQYF.

There are many counts of this clonotype. The chain links TRBV28 to TRBJ2-4; no clear D gene. This CDR3 region has 16 residues. The germline gives CDR1 MDHEN, CDR2 SYDVKM. Between the trimmed V and J ends, which lost 5 bases and 0 bases, there was a span of 14 bases. CDR3 sequence: CASSARWGRAKNIQYF. The CDR3 nucleotides read TGTGCCAGCAGTGCCCGTTGGGGTAGAGCCAAAAACATTCAGTACTTC. The full variable domain, with the rest looked up from reference TRBV28 and TRBJ2-4, is DVKVTQSSRYLVKRTGEKVFLECVQDMDHENMFWYRQDPGLGLRLIYFSYDVKMKEKGDIPEGYSVSREKKERFSLILESASTNQTSMYLCASSARWGRAKNIQYFGAGTRLSVL.

The chain has TRBV6-9 and TRBJ2-1, with TRBD2 matching over 11 bases. Germline CDR1 is MNHGY and CDR2 is SVAAGI. Trimming took 4 bases from V and 0 from J; bases not matched to a gene: 2. The CDR3 has 16 amino acids. CDR3: CASSSTSGASYNEQFF. The CDR3, as DNA: TGTGCCAGCAGTTCGACTAGCGGGGCCTCCTACAATGAGCAGTTCTTC.

This clonotype was recorded many times. The V and J genes are TRBV6-1 and TRBJ1-2; TRBD1 is a possible D gene (5 bases). CDR1 and CDR2 (germline): MNHNS, SASEGT. Between the trimmed V and J ends, which lost 7 bases and 7 bases, there was a span of 22 bases. The CDR3 contains 15 residues. CDR3 amino acids: CASISRVTVPLGYTF. The DNA for the CDR3 is TGTGCCAGCATCTCGAGGGTGACAGTTCCCCTTGGCTACACCTTC.

About this clonotype itself: This may stem from a read error, because a much larger clone lies one nucleotide away. The chain links TRBV20-1 to TRBJ2-5; no clear D gene. The CDR3 loop spans 14 amino acids. In germline, CDR1 is DFQATT, CDR2 SNEGSKA (reference sequence). The CDR3 region is CSARSVATREAQYF. CDR3 DNA: TGCAGTGCTCGTTCCGTCGCCACGAGAGAGGCCCAGTACTTC.